Given below is one T cell receptor (beta chain) in context. Its target is not known. The data were obtained in a study of cytomegalovirus exposure and HLA in healthy donors. General study points: The study recorded about 150 TCR beta chains that were cytomegalovirus-associated.

Germline loops: CDR1 MNHNY, CDR2 SVGAGI (reference sequence). There are 12 residues in the CDR3. V was shortened by 6 bases and J by 4 bases, with 7 bases between the two germline ends. Profiled with immunoSEQ multiplex PCR; TCRdb holds only in-frame clones, not every one. The table shows about 250,000 clones, with roughly nine tenths occurring only once. The chain combines TRBV6-6 with TRBJ2-1, with unresolved D. Sequenced material: PBMCs. The receptor comes from a man aged 18 to 29 in good health and CMV-seropositive. The CDR3 sequence is CASSWSYNEQFF. In DNA form, the CDR3 reads TGTGCCAGCAGCTGGTCTTACAATGAGCAGTTCTTC.